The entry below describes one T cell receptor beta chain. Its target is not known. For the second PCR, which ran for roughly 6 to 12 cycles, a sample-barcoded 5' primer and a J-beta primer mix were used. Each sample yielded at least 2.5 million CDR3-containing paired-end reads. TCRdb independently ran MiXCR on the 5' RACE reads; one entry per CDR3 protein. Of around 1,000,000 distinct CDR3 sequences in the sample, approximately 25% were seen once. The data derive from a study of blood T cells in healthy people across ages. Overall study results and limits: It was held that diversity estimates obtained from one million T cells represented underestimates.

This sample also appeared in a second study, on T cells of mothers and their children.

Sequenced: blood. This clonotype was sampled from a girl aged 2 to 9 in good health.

CDR3 bases: TGTGCCAGCAGCCTACCTAGTTTGGACCGGAACACAGATACGCAGTATTTT. Translated: CASSLPSLDRNTDTQYF. V and J are TRBV3-1 and TRBJ2-3; no clear D. There are 17 residues in the CDR3. V was pared by 4 bases and J by 2 bases, with 19 bases between. Germline V gives CDR1 LGHDT, CDR2 YNNKEL (reference sequence).